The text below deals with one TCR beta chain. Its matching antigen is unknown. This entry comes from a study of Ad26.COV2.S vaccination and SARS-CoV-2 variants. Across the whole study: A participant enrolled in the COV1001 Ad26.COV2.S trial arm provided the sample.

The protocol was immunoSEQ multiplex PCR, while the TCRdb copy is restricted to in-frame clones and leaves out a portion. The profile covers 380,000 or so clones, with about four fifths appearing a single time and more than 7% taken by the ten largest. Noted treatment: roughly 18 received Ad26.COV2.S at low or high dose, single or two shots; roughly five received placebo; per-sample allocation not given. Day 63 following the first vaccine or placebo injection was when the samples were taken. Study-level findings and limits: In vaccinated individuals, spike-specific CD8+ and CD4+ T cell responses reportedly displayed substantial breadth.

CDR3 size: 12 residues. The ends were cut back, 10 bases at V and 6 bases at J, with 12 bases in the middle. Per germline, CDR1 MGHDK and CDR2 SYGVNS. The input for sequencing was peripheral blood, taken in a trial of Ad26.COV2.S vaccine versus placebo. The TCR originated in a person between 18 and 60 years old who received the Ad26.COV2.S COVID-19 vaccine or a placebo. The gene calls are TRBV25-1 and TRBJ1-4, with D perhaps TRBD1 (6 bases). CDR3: CATGGSYEKLFF. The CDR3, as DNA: TGTGCCACCGGGGGCTCCTATGAAAAACTGTTTTTT.